One sample yielded the 30 T cell receptor beta chains listed below, sequenced in a study of blood T cell repertoires in COVID-19. TCRdb keeps only in-frame clones here, not all; method: immunoSEQ multiplex PCR. The sample includes roughly 70,000 clones, approximately 80% of them seen just once. The specimen was peripheral blood. These receptors originate from a human donor in a cohort sampled during active COVID-19.

This clone appeared many times. Written as DNA, the CDR3 is TGTGCCAGTAGTATTAACCACAGACCAGGAAGCTACGAGCAGTACTTC. It translates to CASSINHRPGSYEQYF. V and J are TRBV19 and TRBJ2-7; D unclear. The V and J ends lost 3 bases and 3 bases respectively, with 18 bases between them. The germline V gene has CDR1 LNHDA and CDR2 SQIVND (reference sequence). The CDR3 spans 16 residues.

This clone was seen a handful of times. This chain uses TRBV24-1 with TRBJ2-1; weak D call: TRBD1 (5 bases). V was clipped by 2 bases and J by 3 bases, with 13 bases between them. This CDR3 has 16 residues. CDR1 is KGHDR and CDR2 is SFDVKD in the germline V gene. CDR3 loop: CATSDSGKVGYNEQFF. DNA of the CDR3: TGTGCCACCAGTGATTCAGGGAAGGTAGGCTACAATGAGCAGTTCTTC.

The chain has TRBV21-1 and TRBJ2-7; TRBD2, as called in the table, went unchecked against the DNA. TRBV21-1 is a pseudogene segment. CDR3 length equals 15 residues. The DNA for the CDR3 is TGTGCCAGCAGCCGAGGACTAGCGGAGCCTCTAGAGCAGTACTTC. Its translation: CASSRGLAEPLEQYF.

This clone has more than one count but fewer than ten. This chain joins TRBV5-4 and TRBJ1-2; no definite D call. V was trimmed by 0 bases and J by 8 bases, leaving 8 bases between them. Germline assignment: CDR1 SGHNT and CDR2 YYREEE (reference sequence). The CDR3 extends over 12 amino acids. The chain's CDR3 is CASSLVGWGYTF. The CDR3 DNA is TGTGCCAGCAGCTTGGTTGGCTGGGGCTACACCTTC. Supplemented by reference TRBV5-4 and TRBJ1-2, the full variable domain reads ETGVTQSPTHLIKTRGQQVTLRCSSQSGHNTVSWYQQALGQGPQFIFQYYREEENGRGNFPPRFSGLQFPNYSSELNVNALELDDSALYLCASSLVGWGYTFGSGTRLTVV.

The genes are TRBV7-2 and TRBJ1-3; D not resolved. CDR1 SGHTA and CDR2 FQGNSA come from the germline V gene. The length of the CDR3 is 15 residues. Trimming shortened V by 7 bases and J by 3 bases, and 16 bases separated the two germline ends. The CDR3 region is CASTIVQIGGNTIYF. CDR3 nucleotide sequence: TGTGCCAGCACCATCGTACAGATTGGTGGAAACACCATATATTTT.

The CDR3, as DNA: TGTGCCACCGAAGCCCCGGCTAGCAATGAGCAGTTCTTC. Its translation: CATEAPASNEQFF. The chain carries TRBV24-1 and TRBJ2-1; no reliable D call. Looked up from germline, CDR1 is KGHDR and CDR2 is SFDVKD. Trimming removed 9 bases from V and 6 bases from J, with 14 bases in between. This CDR3 spans 13 amino acids.

The gene calls are TRBV7-2 and TRBJ1-3, with 10 bases aligning to TRBD1. Germline CDR1 SGHTA, CDR2 FQGNSA. Trimming took 4 bases from V and 8 from J; bases not matched to a gene: 14. This CDR3 is 17 amino acids long. The CDR3 region has the DNA TGTGCCAGCAGCTCCCGCGGGACAGGGGTAAAGATGGACACCATATATTTT. Protein product: CASSSRGTGVKMDTIYF.

The chain carries TRBV11-2 and TRBJ2-1, with unresolved D. V shed 6 bases and J shed 9 bases, with 9 bases lying between them. This CDR3 has 11 residues. Germline-derived CDR1 and CDR2 are SGHAT and FQNNGV. In nucleotides, the CDR3 is TGTGCCAGCAGTCGTTCGTCTGAGCAGTTCTTC. Translating it yields CASSRSSEQFF.

CDR3 nucleotides: TGTGCCAGTAGTATAGTTCAGGGGGAGGTTCAGCCCCAGCATTTT. Its protein is CASSIVQGEVQPQHF. The J gene is TRBJ1-5, the V gene TRBV19; 7 bases are a match to TRBD1. The CDR3 spans 15 residues. Germline V gene lookup returns CDR1 LNHDA and CDR2 SQIVND (reference sequence). The junction had 6 bases not matched to a gene; V was cut back by 1 base and J by 6 bases.

The rearrangement uses TRBV19 and TRBJ1-3; TRBD1 might be the D (6 bases). The CDR3 is 14 amino acids. V lost 5 bases, J lost 4 bases, and 12 bases lay in between. Germline V gives CDR1 LNHDA, CDR2 SQIVND (reference sequence). The CDR3 sequence: CASSSMTGGNTIYF. In DNA, the CDR3 is TGTGCCAGTAGTTCGATGACAGGAGGAAACACCATATATTTT.

The gene calls are TRBV5-4 and TRBJ1-1, with TRBD1 as a possible D gene (5 bases). Germline CDR1 and CDR2: SGHNT and YYREEE (reference sequence). V gave up 0 bases and J gave up 2 bases, with 17 bases separating them. The CDR3 spans 17 residues. CDR3 residues: CASSLGGIAVINTEAFF. The DNA for the CDR3 is TGTGCCAGCAGCTTGGGGGGCATCGCGGTGATAAACACTGAAGCTTTCTTT.

The chain recombines TRBV5-5 with TRBJ1-5; 10 bases agree with TRBD1. This CDR3 region has 15 residues. Trimming at V came to 3 bases and at J to 5 bases, leaving 5 bases not matched to a gene. CDR1 SGHKS and CDR2 YYEKEE come from the germline V gene (reference sequence). CDR3 protein: CASSWGTGVYQPQHF. CDR3 DNA sequence: TGTGCCAGCAGCTGGGGGACAGGGGTGTATCAGCCCCAGCATTTT.

This clone was picked up a small number of times. The chain employs TRBV28 and TRBJ1-6; 12 bases are a match to TRBD1. CDR1 is MDHEN, CDR2 SYDVKM, per germline. With V trimmed by 5 bases and J by 10 bases, 15 bases remained unmatched. The CDR3 spans 18 residues. CDR3 coding DNA: TGTGCCAGCAGTCTCTCCGGGACAGGGGGCGAGTACGGATCACCCCTCCACTTT. This codes for CASSLSGTGGEYGSPLHF.

The rearrangement uses TRBV5-6 and TRBJ2-7; no clear D. Germline V gene lookup returns CDR1 SGHDT and CDR2 YYEEEE. The CDR3 runs to 13 residues. V was cut by 6 bases and J by 3 bases, with 13 bases left in between. CDR3 DNA: TGTGCCAGCAACGACATTTCCGACTACGAGCAGTACTTC. Protein product: CASNDISDYEQYF. The variable domain in full, with the rest retrieved from reference TRBV5-6 and TRBJ2-7, is DAGVTQSPTHLIKTRGQQVTLRCSPKSGHDTVSWYQQALGQGPQFIFQYYEEEERQRGNFPDRFSGHQFPNYSSELNVNALLLGDSALYLCASNDISDYEQYFGPGTRLTVT.

The chain links TRBV7-6 to TRBJ2-7, with D unclear. V was clipped by 3 bases and J by 0 bases, with 6 bases between them. CDR1 is SGHVS, CDR2 FNYEAQ, per germline. The CDR3 has 13 residues. The CDR3 sequence is CASSFASSYEQYF. Written as DNA, the CDR3 is TGTGCCAGCAGCTTTGCTAGCTCCTACGAGCAGTACTTC.

This chain uses TRBV10-1 with TRBJ2-1, with 13 bases lining up with TRBD2. With 8 bases clipped from V and 7 bases from J, the junction kept 8 bases outside the gene matches. CDR1 is WNHNN, CDR2 SYGVQD, per germline (reference sequence). This CDR3 contains 15 residues. The CDR3 region is CASAAGLAGDNEQFF. The CDR3 coding sequence is TGCGCCAGCGCCGCCGGACTAGCGGGGGATAATGAGCAGTTCTTC.

The J gene is TRBJ2-5, the V gene TRBV19; TRBD2 might be the D (5 bases). CDR1 and CDR2 from the germline V gene are LNHDA and SQIVND (reference sequence). Trimming removed 5 bases at V and 1 base at J, with 11 bases between. This CDR3 contains 14 residues. The chain's CDR3 is CASSPSGIQETQYF. CDR3 DNA sequence: TGTGCCAGTAGTCCCTCGGGGATCCAAGAGACCCAGTACTTC.

This clone has a handful of counts. The chain recombines TRBV5-6 with TRBJ1-6; D uncertain. Trimming removed 0 bases at V and 7 bases at J, with 8 bases between. Germline V gene sequence: CDR1 SGHDT, CDR2 YYEEEE. This CDR3 region has 14 residues. The CDR3 bases are TGTGCCAGCAGCTTGGACGGAGAGAATTCACCCCTCCACTTT. Translated, it gives CASSLDGENSPLHF.

CDR3 DNA: TGTGCCAGCCAGAGGCGGGACCCATACGAGCAGTACTTC. Translated, it gives CASQRRDPYEQYF. V usage is TRBV2 and J usage is TRBJ2-7; a weak D match, TRBD2 (6 bases). V lost 8 bases to trimming and J lost 4 bases, with 15 bases between them. CDR3 length equals 13 residues. In germline, CDR1 is SNHLY, CDR2 FYNNEI.

The chain carries TRBV9 and TRBJ1-1, with 10 bases aligning to TRBD1. Germline assignment: CDR1 SGDLS and CDR2 YYNGEE. With 3 bases clipped from V and 5 bases from J, the junction kept 4 bases outside the gene matches. The CDR3 extends over 14 amino acids. The CDR3 nucleotides read TGTGCCAGCAGCGCCGGGACAGGGGAAACTGAAGCTTTCTTT. Its translation: CASSAGTGETEAFF.

This clone was detected once. The V call is TRBV19, the J call TRBJ2-7; 8 bases are a match to TRBD1. The CDR3 totals 13 residues. The V gene's germline CDR1 is LNHDA and CDR2 SQIVND (reference sequence). With 4 bases clipped from V and 7 bases from J, the junction kept 6 bases outside the gene matches. In DNA form, the CDR3 reads TGTGCCAGTAGTACGGACAGGGTTGGGGAGCAGTACTTC. It yields the protein CASSTDRVGEQYF.

The chain combines TRBV6-2 or TRBV6-3 with TRBJ2-3, with TRBD2 matching over 7 bases. Per the germline V gene, CDR1 is MNHEY and CDR2 is SVGEGT. The trim removed 2 bases at V and 2 bases at J, leaving 7 bases unmatched. The CDR3 consists of 16 residues. CDR3: CASSYGGEGPTDTQYF. Written as DNA, the CDR3 is TGTGCCAGCAGTTACGGGGGGGAGGGGCCCACAGATACGCAGTATTTT.

V gene TRBV28 combines with J gene TRBJ2-7; maybe TRBD1 (6 bases). Between the trimmed V and J ends, which lost 6 bases and 8 bases, there was a span of 20 bases. In germline, CDR1 is MDHEN, CDR2 SYDVKM. There are 14 residues in the CDR3. This CDR3 reads CASSVRGHGTKQYF. As DNA, the CDR3 is TGTGCCAGCAGCGTCAGGGGCCACGGGACCAAGCAGTACTTC.

V is TRBV5-1 and J is TRBJ2-5, with D perhaps TRBD1 (6 bases). From germline, CDR1 is SGHRS and CDR2 YFSETQ. The germline V and J ends were trimmed by 4 bases and 5 bases, with 15 bases remaining between them. CDR3 length equals 14 residues. The CDR3 nucleotides read TGCGCCAGCAGCAACGGACAGTTCGGGGAGACCCAGTACTTC. This codes for CASSNGQFGETQYF. The variable domain in full, completed from reference TRBV5-1 and TRBJ2-5, reads KAGVTQTPRYLIKTRGQQVTLSCSPISGHRSVSWYQQTPGQGLQFLFEYFSETQRNKGNFPGRFSGRQFSNSRSEMNVSTLELGDSALYLCASSNGQFGETQYFGPGTRLLVL.

J is TRBJ2-1 and V is TRBV3-1 (or the pseudogene TRBV3-2); 11 nucleotides line up with TRBD2. In germline, CDR1 is LGHDT, CDR2 YNNKEL (reference sequence). V dropped 6 bases and J dropped 6; count of bases not matched to a gene: 7. This CDR3 is built from 15 residues. In nucleotides, the CDR3 is TGTGCCAGCAGAGCCTTTAGCGGGAGGGGCAATGAGCAGTTCTTC. Translation gives CASRAFSGRGNEQFF.

The CDR3 reads CASRFLYEQYF. Written as DNA, the CDR3 is TGTGCAAGTCGCTTCCTCTACGAGCAGTACTTC. V gene TRBV12-2 combines with J gene TRBJ2-7; the DNA was not compared with TRBD2, the D call given in the table. TRBV12-2 is marked as a pseudogene. This CDR3 has 11 residues.

This clone turned up a few times. The chain recombines TRBV3-1 (or the pseudogene TRBV3-2) with TRBJ2-7; a possible D gene is TRBD2 (6 bases). This CDR3 has 14 residues. The germline V and J ends were trimmed by 4 bases and 6 bases, with 16 bases remaining between them. The germline CDR1 and CDR2 sequences are LGHDT and YNNKEL (reference sequence). In nucleotides, the CDR3 is TGTGCCAGCAGCCCCTCGGAGGGTCCGGGCGAGCAGTACTTC. This translates into CASSPSEGPGEQYF.

J is TRBJ2-7 and V is TRBV6-5; 9 nucleotides agree with TRBD1. Per the germline V gene, CDR1 is MNHEY and CDR2 is SVGAGI. V was pared by 7 bases and J by 6 bases, with 10 bases of the junction left unmatched. The CDR3 is made up of 14 amino acids. In nucleotides, the CDR3 is TGTGCCAGCAAAGGGACAGGGTCCCCACTCGAGCAGTACTTC. Amino acids: CASKGTGSPLEQYF.

This clone was found a few times. The chain recombines TRBV7-6 with TRBJ1-5, with TRBD1 as a possible D gene (5 bases). Trimming stripped 5 bases from V and 5 bases from J, with 16 bases between. Germline V CDR1 and CDR2: SGHVS, FNYEAQ. The CDR3 runs 15 residues. CDR3 nucleotide sequence: TGTGCCAGCAGCGCGAGGGCCGGAGGGGATCAGCCCCAGCATTTT. It translates to CASSARAGGDQPQHF.

The chain joins TRBV6-6 to TRBJ1-4; TRBD1 is a possible D gene (5 bases). CDR1 and CDR2 from the germline V gene are MNHNY and SVGAGI (reference sequence). Trimming took 0 bases from V and 7 from J, leaving 15 bases between them. The length of the CDR3 is 16 residues. As DNA, the CDR3 is TGTGCCAGCAGTTACTCGAATTCGGGGGAAGGTGAAAAACTGTTTTTT. Residues: CASSYSNSGEGEKLFF.